Below are 6 T cell receptor beta chains sequenced from a single sample in a study of identical twins. TCRdb processed the 5' RACE reads anew with MiXCR; each CDR3 protein has one entry. Among some 500,000 distinct CDR3 sequences listed, 14% were seen once. These data were also filed under a second study, of yellow fever vaccine responses in identical twins.

Sample: CD4+ T cells sorted from blood. These receptors came from a young woman in good health.

The chain has TRBV7-9 and TRBJ2-1; D is ambiguous. Trimming stripped 4 bases from V and 8 bases from J, with 12 bases between. CDR1 SEHNR and CDR2 FQNEAQ come from the germline V gene (reference sequence). The CDR3 consists of 13 residues. CDR3: CASSWTGRDEQFF. DNA for the CDR3: TGTGCCAGCAGCTGGACCGGACGGGATGAGCAGTTCTTC.

The J gene is TRBJ1-5, the V gene TRBV2; tentative D call: TRBD1 (6 bases). CDR3 length: 14 residues. V lost 6 bases, J lost 7 bases, and 16 bases lay in between. Per germline, CDR1 SNHLY and CDR2 FYNNEI. The CDR3 spells CASSPDRLSQPQHF. CDR3 bases: TGTGCCAGCAGCCCGGACAGATTGAGCCAGCCCCAGCATTTT.

This clonotype was detected many times. The gene calls are TRBV5-1 and TRBJ1-1; a weak D match, TRBD1 (5 bases). Trimming removed 0 bases at V and 4 bases at J, with 13 bases between. This CDR3 is built from 15 residues. Looked up from germline, CDR1 is SGHRS and CDR2 is YFSETQ. DNA of the CDR3: TGCGCCAGCAGCTTGGCGTGGCAGGGAGCCACTGAAGCTTTCTTT. It translates to CASSLAWQGATEAFF.

This sequence joins TRBV20-1 and TRBJ2-5; no definite D call. CDR3 length: 12 amino acids. With 8 bases removed from V and 1 base from J, the gap between germline ends came to 11 bases. In germline, CDR1 is DFQATT, CDR2 SNEGSKA (reference sequence). CDR3 sequence (DNA): TGCAGTACAGACTCCGCCCAAGAGACCCAGTACTTC. Protein sequence: CSTDSAQETQYF.

The gene calls are TRBV5-7 and TRBJ2-6; D is perhaps TRBD1 (6 bases). TRBV5-7 is recorded as an ORF, its role being uncertain. Trimming removed 2 bases from V and 2 bases from J, with 26 bases in between. The CDR3 length is 21 residues. CDR3 in DNA: TGTGCCAGCAGCTTCAGTCTTCGCCACCTACAGGGAAGACCTGGGGCCAACGTCCTGACTTTC. This sequence encodes CASSFSLRHLQGRPGANVLTF.

The rearrangement uses TRBV20-1 and TRBJ2-7; no reliable D call. Trimming took off 2 bases at V and 4 bases at J, with 18 bases between the two ends. Germline CDR1 is DFQATT and CDR2 is SNEGSKA (reference sequence). The CDR3 loop spans 15 amino acids. The CDR3 here is CSARKPGTARYEQYF. The DNA of the CDR3 is TGCAGTGCTAGAAAGCCGGGTACCGCTAGGTACGAGCAGTACTTC.